This paragraph reports one T cell receptor (beta chain). Its antigen is unknown. The V and J ends lost 6 bases and 2 bases respectively, with 15 bases between them. The CDR3 sequence is 14 residues long. Germline CDR1 DFQATT, CDR2 SNEGSKA (reference sequence). The sample originates from a study of post-analysis software for immune sequencing data. Study overall: The patients showed relapsing-remitting, secondary progressive and progressive-relapsing multiple sclerosis courses.

Each TCR beta cDNA library carried unique molecular identifiers. Via MiXCR, TCRdb re-called the PCR reads, giving one row per CDR3 protein. The sample contains 700,000 to 800,000 distinct CDR3 sequences, about 32% of which appear only once. Study observations and caveats: When compared against controls, multiple sclerosis patients showed significantly lower normalized Chao1 diversity. Clustering by F measure revealed strong co-clustering among samples prepared together in one batch. Controls had lower frequencies than patients of five or six TRBV segments, which included TRBV5-6, TRBV5-1 and TRBV20-1.

The chain has TRBV20-1 and TRBJ2-3; possibly TRBD1 for D (6 bases). The sequence came from a girl between 5 and 17 years old with multiple sclerosis. Sequencing used blood. In DNA, the CDR3 is TGCAGTGCCCGCCCGGGACACTCCACAGATACGCAGTATTTT. This codes for CSARPGHSTDTQYF.